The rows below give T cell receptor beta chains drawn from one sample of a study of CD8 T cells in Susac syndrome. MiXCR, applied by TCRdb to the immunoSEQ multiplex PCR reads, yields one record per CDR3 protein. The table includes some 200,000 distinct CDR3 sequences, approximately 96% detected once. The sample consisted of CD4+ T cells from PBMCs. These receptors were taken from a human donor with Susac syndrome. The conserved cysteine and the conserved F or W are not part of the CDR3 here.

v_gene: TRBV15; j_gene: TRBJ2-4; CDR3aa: ATRLQGKNIQY
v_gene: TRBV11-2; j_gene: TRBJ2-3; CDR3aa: ASSTLAGGPGTQY
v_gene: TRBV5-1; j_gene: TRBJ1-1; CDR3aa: ASSSGRRIENTEAF
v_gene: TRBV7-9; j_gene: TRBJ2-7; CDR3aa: ASSLTAGAYEQY
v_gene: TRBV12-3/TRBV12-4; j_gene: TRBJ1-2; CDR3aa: ASSRQGPRL
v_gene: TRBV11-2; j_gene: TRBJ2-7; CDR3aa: ASSLERLSYEQY
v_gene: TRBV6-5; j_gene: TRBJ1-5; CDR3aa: ASSYGLDQLQH
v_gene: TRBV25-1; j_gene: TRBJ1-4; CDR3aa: ASSVGRGSDEKLF
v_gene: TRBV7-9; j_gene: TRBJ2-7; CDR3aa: ASTLGGGRPYEQY
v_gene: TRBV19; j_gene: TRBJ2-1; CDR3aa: ASSKWWGRDNEQF
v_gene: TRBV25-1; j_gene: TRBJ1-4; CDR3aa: ASSDWGGRGKLF
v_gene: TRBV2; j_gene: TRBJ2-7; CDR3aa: ASSDRDSAYEQY
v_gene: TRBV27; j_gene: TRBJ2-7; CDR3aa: ASSFDRGGSYEQY
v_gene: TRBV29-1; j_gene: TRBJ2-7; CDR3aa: SVVPDRFPLYEQY
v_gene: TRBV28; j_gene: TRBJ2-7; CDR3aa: ASSLGLAYEQY